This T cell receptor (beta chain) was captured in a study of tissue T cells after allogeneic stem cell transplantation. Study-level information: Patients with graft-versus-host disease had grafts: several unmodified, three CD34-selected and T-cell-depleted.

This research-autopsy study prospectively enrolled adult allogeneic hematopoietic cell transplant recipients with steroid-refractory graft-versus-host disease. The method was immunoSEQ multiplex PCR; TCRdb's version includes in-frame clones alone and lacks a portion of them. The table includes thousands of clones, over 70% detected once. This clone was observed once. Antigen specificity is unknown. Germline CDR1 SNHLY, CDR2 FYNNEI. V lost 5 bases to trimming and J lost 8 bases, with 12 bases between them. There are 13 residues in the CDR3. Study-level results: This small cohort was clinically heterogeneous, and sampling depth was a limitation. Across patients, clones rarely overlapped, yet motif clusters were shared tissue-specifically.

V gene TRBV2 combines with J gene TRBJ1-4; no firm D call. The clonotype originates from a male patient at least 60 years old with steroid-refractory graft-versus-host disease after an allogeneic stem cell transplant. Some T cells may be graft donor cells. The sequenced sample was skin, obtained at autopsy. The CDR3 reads CASSLQPDEKLFF. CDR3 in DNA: TGTGCCAGCAGTTTACAACCGGACGAAAAACTGTTTTTT.